A selection of T cell receptor beta chains follows, all from one sample in a study of shared clonotypes between healthy human individuals. Profiling relied on immunoSEQ multiplex PCR, and the TCRdb table lists in-frame clones only, not all of them. This table holds roughly 2,300,000 clones, around 90% found once. Input material: naive CD4+ T cells from PBMCs. These receptors were collected from a man aged 18 to 30 in good health. Some clones in this sample may be carry-over from other donors' samples. The CDR3 runs from the conserved cysteine through the conserved F or W. Fields, in order: J gene, clone size, V gene, D gene, CDR3 protein, CDR3 DNA. A D gene is named only where the DNA matches it firmly. Rows may omit the clone size; those that give it use once, few, many or a size class.

j_gene: TRBJ2-1; abundance: NA; v_gene: TRBV7-2; d_gene: NA; CDR3aa: CASSTPRGGARGSYNEQFF; CDR3nt: TGTGCCAGCAGCACCCCTCGAGGGGGGGCGCGAGGCTCCTACAATGAGCAGTTCTTC
j_gene: TRBJ2-7; abundance: NA; v_gene: TRBV6-5; d_gene: TRBD2; CDR3aa: CASSFVAGTTYEQYF; CDR3nt: TGTGCCAGCAGTTTTGTAGCGGGAACCACCTACGAGCAGTACTTC
j_gene: TRBJ2-1; abundance: once; v_gene: TRBV7-3; d_gene: NA; CDR3aa: CASSLTRGDEQFF; CDR3nt: TGTGCCAGCAGCTTAACTAGGGGAGATGAGCAGTTCTTC
j_gene: TRBJ2-2; abundance: NA; v_gene: TRBV10-1; d_gene: TRBD1; CDR3aa: CASSDRGTGELFF; CDR3nt: TGCGCCAGCAGTGACAGGGGGACCGGGGAGCTGTTTTTT
j_gene: TRBJ2-3; abundance: NA; v_gene: TRBV30; d_gene: NA; CDR3aa: CAWSVLAHTQYF; CDR3nt: TGTGCCTGGAGTGTACTGGCGCATACGCAGTATTTT
j_gene: TRBJ1-2; abundance: NA; v_gene: TRBV6-5; d_gene: NA; CDR3aa: CASSYFSRGGYGYTF; CDR3nt: TGTGCCAGCAGTTACTTTTCACGTGGGGGCTATGGCTACACCTTC
j_gene: TRBJ2-1; abundance: NA; v_gene: TRBV2; d_gene: TRBD2; CDR3aa: CASSEVGSGSNEQFF; CDR3nt: TGTGCCAGCAGTGAAGTTGGTAGCGGGAGCAATGAGCAGTTCTTC
j_gene: TRBJ2-1; abundance: NA; v_gene: TRBV11-2; d_gene: NA; CDR3aa: CASSFGRGNEQFF; CDR3nt: TGTGCCAGCAGCTTTGGCAGGGGCAATGAGCAGTTCTTC
j_gene: TRBJ1-5; abundance: NA; v_gene: TRBV18; d_gene: NA; CDR3aa: CASSLASGTIGPQHF; CDR3nt: TGTGCCAGCTCACTCGCGTCCGGGACGATCGGGCCCCAGCATTTT
j_gene: TRBJ1-4; abundance: NA; v_gene: TRBV14; d_gene: TRBD1; CDR3aa: CASSRLPGQDHENLFF; CDR3nt: TGTGCCAGCAGCCGACTACCGGGACAGGACCATGAAAACCTGTTTTTT
j_gene: TRBJ2-7; abundance: NA; v_gene: TRBV6-5; d_gene: TRBD2; CDR3aa: CASSYSPTSGSYEQYF; CDR3nt: TGTGCCAGCAGTTACTCTCCTACTAGCGGCTCCTACGAGCAGTACTTC
j_gene: TRBJ2-1; abundance: NA; v_gene: TRBV9; d_gene: NA; CDR3aa: CASSVAGAYNEQFF; CDR3nt: TGTGCCAGCAGCGTAGCAGGGGCTTACAATGAGCAGTTCTTC
j_gene: TRBJ2-7; abundance: NA; v_gene: TRBV28; d_gene: NA; CDR3aa: CASSLPQGKQYF; CDR3nt: TGTGCCAGCAGTTTGCCCCAGGGTAAGCAGTACTTC
j_gene: TRBJ1-4; abundance: NA; v_gene: TRBV5-4; d_gene: NA; CDR3aa: CASSLGAEKLFF; CDR3nt: TGTGCCAGCAGCTTAGGGGCAGAGAAACTGTTTTTT
j_gene: TRBJ1-2; abundance: NA; v_gene: TRBV19; d_gene: TRBD1; CDR3aa: CASSFRTGRANYGYTF; CDR3nt: TGTGCCAGTAGTTTTAGGACAGGGAGGGCTAACTATGGCTACACCTTC
j_gene: TRBJ2-7; abundance: NA; v_gene: TRBV28; d_gene: TRBD1; CDR3aa: CASSLWTGAPYEQYF; CDR3nt: TGTGCCAGCAGTTTGTGGACAGGGGCCCCCTACGAGCAGTACTTC
j_gene: TRBJ1-1; abundance: NA; v_gene: TRBV18; d_gene: TRBD1; CDR3aa: CASSPGQAILNTEAFF; CDR3nt: TGTGCCAGCTCACCAGGACAGGCGATACTGAACACTGAAGCTTTCTTT
j_gene: TRBJ2-7; abundance: NA; v_gene: TRBV18; d_gene: TRBD2; CDR3aa: CASSRSPGTRPYEQYF; CDR3nt: TGTGCCAGCTCGCGAAGCCCCGGGACTAGACCCTACGAGCAGTACTTC
j_gene: TRBJ1-4; abundance: NA; v_gene: TRBV5-4; d_gene: NA; CDR3aa: CASSSSTVNEKLFF; CDR3nt: TGTGCCAGCAGCTCTTCGACAGTAAATGAAAAACTGTTTTTT
j_gene: TRBJ1-6; abundance: NA; v_gene: TRBV11-2; d_gene: NA; CDR3aa: CASSLDIRGSPLHF; CDR3nt: TGTGCCAGCAGCTTAGACATTCGGGGTTCACCCCTCCACTTT
j_gene: TRBJ1-3; abundance: NA; v_gene: TRBV12-5; d_gene: NA; CDR3aa: CASGLGGVGNTIYF; CDR3nt: TGTGCTAGTGGTCTGGGTGGGGTTGGAAACACCATATATTTT
j_gene: TRBJ2-1; abundance: once; v_gene: TRBV29-1; d_gene: TRBD2; CDR3aa: CSVEDREGGAGFRGNEQFF; CDR3nt: TGCAGCGTTGAAGATCGGGAGGGCGGAGCGGGCTTTCGTGGTAATGAGCAGTTCTTC
j_gene: TRBJ1-1; abundance: NA; v_gene: TRBV9; d_gene: NA; CDR3aa: CASSVGVGSTEAFF; CDR3nt: TGTGCCAGCAGCGTAGGAGTGGGATCCACTGAAGCTTTCTTT
j_gene: TRBJ2-1; abundance: once; v_gene: TRBV28; d_gene: NA; CDR3aa: CATEGRGLSSYNEQFF; CDR3nt: TGTGCCACCGAAGGAAGGGGCTTGAGCTCCTACAATGAGCAGTTCTTC